This T cell receptor (beta chain) comes out of a study of cytomegalovirus exposure and HLA in healthy donors. Concerning this clone: Its target is not known.

PCR was performed using 60 Vbeta and 13 Jbeta primers. Clones were sequenced by immunoSEQ multiplex PCR, and TCRdb holds only the in-frame ones, with some missing. The sample records around 130,000 clones, around three quarters being singletons. Study conclusions and caveats: Most subjects had HLA-A and HLA-B alleles reportedly predicted accurately by TCR beta sequences. Later analysis identified a missense DCLRE1C variant that was linked to TCR beta V- and J-gene trimming.

The V gene's germline CDR1 is DFQATT and CDR2 SNEGSKA (reference sequence). V lost 6 bases, J lost 10 bases, and 13 bases lay in between. The CDR3 is 11 residues long. This sequence originates from a male donor in good health and CMV-seronegative. Specimen: PBMCs. V usage is TRBV20-1 and J usage is TRBJ2-1, with D unresolved. The CDR3 nucleotides are TGCAGTGCCCCTGACTGGCAGGAGCAGTTCTTC. It is translated as CSAPDWQEQFF.